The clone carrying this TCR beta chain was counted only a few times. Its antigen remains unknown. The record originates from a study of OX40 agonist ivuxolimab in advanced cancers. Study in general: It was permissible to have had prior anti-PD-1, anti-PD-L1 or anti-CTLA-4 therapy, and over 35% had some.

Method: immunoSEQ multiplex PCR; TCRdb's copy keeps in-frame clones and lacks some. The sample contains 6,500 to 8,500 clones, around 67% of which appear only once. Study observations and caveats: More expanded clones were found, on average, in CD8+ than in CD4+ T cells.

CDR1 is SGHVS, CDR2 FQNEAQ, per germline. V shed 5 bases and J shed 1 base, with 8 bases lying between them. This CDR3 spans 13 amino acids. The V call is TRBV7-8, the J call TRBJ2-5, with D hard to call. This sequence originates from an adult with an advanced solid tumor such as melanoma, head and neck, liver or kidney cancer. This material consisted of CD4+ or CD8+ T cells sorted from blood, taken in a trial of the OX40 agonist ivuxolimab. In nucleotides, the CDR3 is TGTGCCAGCAGCGTGACCTCCCAAGAGACCCAGTACTTC. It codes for CASSVTSQETQYF.